This TCR beta chain originates from a study of post-analysis software for immune sequencing data. General study findings and limits: About five TRBV segments occurring more often in patients than controls included TRBV5-6, TRBV5-1 and TRBV20-1.

The CDR3 consists of 13 residues. Germline V gene data show CDR1 as SEHNR and CDR2 as FQNEAQ (reference sequence). After removal of 7 bases from V and 6 bases from J, the junction contained 7 bases not matched to a gene. Note on this clonotype: Antigen: not known.

Unique molecular identifiers tagged the TCR beta cDNA libraries. TCRdb analysed the PCR reads with MiXCR anew, one entry per CDR3 protein. The table records approximately 690,000 distinct CDR3 sequences, approximately 59% of them present only once. The sample taken for sequencing was blood. The receptor comes from a girl aged 2 to 10 with multiple sclerosis. The chain carries TRBV7-9 and TRBJ2-7; TRBD1 aligns across 9 bases. The CDR3 reads CASTMTGGIEQYF. Here the CDR3 DNA reads TGTGCCAGCACCATGACAGGGGGGATCGAGCAGTACTTC. The full variable domain, with the rest looked up from reference TRBV7-9 and TRBJ2-7, is DTGVSQNPRHKITKRGQNVTFRCDPISEHNRLYWYRQTLGQGPEFLTYFQNEAQLEKSRLLSDRFSAERPKGSFSTLEIQRTEQGDSAMYLCASTMTGGIEQYFGPGTRLTVT.